Sequencing of this TCR beta chain was carried out in a study of regulatory T cells in long-lasting Graves disease. Across the study: Over 5 years of antithyroid drugs with positive TSH receptor antibodies was taken to mean persistent Graves' disease. Study outcomes and limitations: Persistent cases favored TRBV28, TRBJ1-2 and TRBJ2-5.

CDR3 length equals 14 residues. V lost 7 bases and J lost 1, with 11 bases in between. Concerning this clonotype itself: Antigen unknown.

Arm-PCR of CDR3 regions with iRepertoire HTBI primers generated TCR beta libraries. TCRdb redid the calling of the multiplex PCR reads with MiXCR, one entry per CDR3 protein. The sample consists of 700,000 or so distinct CDR3 sequences, 30% of them appearing once. Indicated time point: persistent/refractory GD, antithyroid drugs over 5 years with positive TRAb. RNA isolated from PBMCs was used to make the TCR library. Sequenced material: peripheral blood mononuclear cells (PBMCs), taken when the disease was refractory, from a patient treated with antithyroid drugs. The origin of this receptor is a female donor with Graves disease. The rearrangement links TRBV12-3 or TRBV12-4 to TRBJ2-4; weak D call: TRBD2 (6 bases). The DNA for the CDR3 is TGTGCCAGCAACCTTGGGGGGGCCAAAAACATTCAGTACTTC. The encoded protein is CASNLGGAKNIQYF.